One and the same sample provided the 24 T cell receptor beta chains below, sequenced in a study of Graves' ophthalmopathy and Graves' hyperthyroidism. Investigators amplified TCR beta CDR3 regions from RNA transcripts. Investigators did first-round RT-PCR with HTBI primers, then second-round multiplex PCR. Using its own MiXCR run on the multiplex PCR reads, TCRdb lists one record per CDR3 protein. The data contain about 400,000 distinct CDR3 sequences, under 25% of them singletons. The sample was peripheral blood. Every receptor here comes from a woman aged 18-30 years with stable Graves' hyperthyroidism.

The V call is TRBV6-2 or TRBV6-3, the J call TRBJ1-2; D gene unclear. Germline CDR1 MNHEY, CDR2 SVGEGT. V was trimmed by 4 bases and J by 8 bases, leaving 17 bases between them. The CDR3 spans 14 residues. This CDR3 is CASSWNDIFDGYTF. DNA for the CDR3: TGTGCCAGCAGTTGGAACGACATCTTTGACGGCTACACCTTC.

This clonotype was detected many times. CDR3 sequence (DNA): TGTGCCAGCAGTACGAGGTACTATGGCTACACCTTC. Its protein is CASSTRYYGYTF. The chain uses TRBV12-3 or TRBV12-4 and TRBJ1-2; D not certain. V was clipped by 5 bases and J by 3 bases, with 7 bases between them. The CDR3 is 12 amino acids.

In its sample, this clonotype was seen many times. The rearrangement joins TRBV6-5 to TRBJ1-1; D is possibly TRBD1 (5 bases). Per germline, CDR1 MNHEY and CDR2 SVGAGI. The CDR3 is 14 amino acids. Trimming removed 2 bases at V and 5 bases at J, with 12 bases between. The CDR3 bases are TGTGCCAGCAGTTACGGCCGGGGGAGGACTGAAGCTTTCTTT. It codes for CASSYGRGRTEAFF.

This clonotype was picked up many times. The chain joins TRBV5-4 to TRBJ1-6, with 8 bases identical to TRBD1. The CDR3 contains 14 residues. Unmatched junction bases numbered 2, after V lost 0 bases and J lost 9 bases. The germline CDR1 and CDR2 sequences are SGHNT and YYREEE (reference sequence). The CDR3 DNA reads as TGTGCCAGCAGCTTGGGGACAGGGTTTTCACCCCTCCACTTT. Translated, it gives CASSLGTGFSPLHF.

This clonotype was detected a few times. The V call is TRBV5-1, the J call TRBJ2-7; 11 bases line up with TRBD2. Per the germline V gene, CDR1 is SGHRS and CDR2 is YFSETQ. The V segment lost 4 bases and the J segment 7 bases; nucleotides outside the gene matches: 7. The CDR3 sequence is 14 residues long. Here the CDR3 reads CASSELAGDHEQYF. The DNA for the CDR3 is TGCGCCAGCAGCGAACTAGCGGGAGATCATGAGCAGTACTTC.

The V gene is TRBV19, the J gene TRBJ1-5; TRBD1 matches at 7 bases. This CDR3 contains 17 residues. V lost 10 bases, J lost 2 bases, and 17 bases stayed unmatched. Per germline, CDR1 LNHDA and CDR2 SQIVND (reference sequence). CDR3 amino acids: CAIFGTVNSGGNQPQHF. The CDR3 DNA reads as TGTGCCATATTCGGGACAGTTAATTCAGGGGGCAATCAGCCCCAGCATTTT.

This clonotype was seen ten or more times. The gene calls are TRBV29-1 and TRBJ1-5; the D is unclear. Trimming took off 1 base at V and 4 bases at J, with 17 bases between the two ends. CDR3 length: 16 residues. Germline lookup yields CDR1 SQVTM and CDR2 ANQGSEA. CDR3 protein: CSVEVGIVVRNQPQHF. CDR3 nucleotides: TGCAGCGTTGAAGTGGGGATTGTTGTTAGGAATCAGCCCCAGCATTTT. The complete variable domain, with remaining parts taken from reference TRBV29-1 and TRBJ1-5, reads SAVISQKPSRDICQRGTSLTIQCQVDSQVTMMFWYRQQPGQSLTLIATANQGSEATYESGFVIDKFPISRPNLTFSTLTVSNMSPEDSSIYLCSVEVGIVVRNQPQHFGDGTRLSIL.

CDR3 DNA sequence: TGTGCCAGCAGCCAACTCCGGGACAGTACCTACGAGCAGTACTTC. It encodes CASSQLRDSTYEQYF. V gene TRBV28 combines with J gene TRBJ2-7; TRBD1 matches 7 bases. The CDR3 has 15 amino acids. The V gene's germline CDR1 is MDHEN and CDR2 SYDVKM. The junction had 10 bases not matched to a gene; V was cut back by 6 bases and J by 2 bases.

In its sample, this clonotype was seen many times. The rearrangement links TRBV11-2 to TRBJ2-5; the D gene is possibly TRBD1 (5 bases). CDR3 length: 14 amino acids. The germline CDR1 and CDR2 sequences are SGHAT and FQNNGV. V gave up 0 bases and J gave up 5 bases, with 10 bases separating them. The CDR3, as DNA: TGTGCCAGCAGCTTAGATCCCAGGGTTGAGACCCAGTACTTC. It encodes CASSLDPRVETQYF.

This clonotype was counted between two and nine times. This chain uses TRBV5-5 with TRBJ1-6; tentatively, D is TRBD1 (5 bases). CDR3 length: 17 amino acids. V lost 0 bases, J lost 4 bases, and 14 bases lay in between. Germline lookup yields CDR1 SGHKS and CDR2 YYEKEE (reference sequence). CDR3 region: CASSLVPGTGYNSPLHF. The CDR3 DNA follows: TGTGCCAGCAGCTTGGTTCCAGGGACCGGGTATAATTCACCCCTCCACTTT. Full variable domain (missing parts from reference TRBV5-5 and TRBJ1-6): DAGVTQSPTHLIKTRGQQVTLRCSPISGHKSVSWYQQVLGQGPQFIFQYYEKEERGRGNFPDRFSARQFPNYSSELNVNALLLGDSALYLCASSLVPGTGYNSPLHFGNGTRLTVT.

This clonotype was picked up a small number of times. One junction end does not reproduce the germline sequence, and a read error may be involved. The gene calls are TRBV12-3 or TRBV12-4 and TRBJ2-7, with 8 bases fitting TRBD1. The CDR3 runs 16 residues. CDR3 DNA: TGTGCCAGCAGCCCCCGGACAGGGCGGCTGACCTACGGGCAGTACTTC. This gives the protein CASSPRTGRLTYGQYF.

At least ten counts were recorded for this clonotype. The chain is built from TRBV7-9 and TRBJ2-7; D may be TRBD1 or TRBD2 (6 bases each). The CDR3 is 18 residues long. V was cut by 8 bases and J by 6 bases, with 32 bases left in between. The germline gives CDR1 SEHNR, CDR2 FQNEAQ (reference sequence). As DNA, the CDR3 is TGTGCCAGCGGCCATGGGAGAGGGGGGAAGATGGCCACCCGCGAGCAGTACTTC. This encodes CASGHGRGGKMATREQYF.

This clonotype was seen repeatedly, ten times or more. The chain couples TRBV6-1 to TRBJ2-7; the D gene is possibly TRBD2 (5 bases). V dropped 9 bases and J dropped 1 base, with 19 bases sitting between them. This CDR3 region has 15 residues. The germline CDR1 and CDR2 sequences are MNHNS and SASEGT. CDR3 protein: CASQPHLAASYEQYF. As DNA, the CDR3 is TGTGCCAGTCAACCCCACCTAGCTGCGTCCTACGAGCAGTACTTC.

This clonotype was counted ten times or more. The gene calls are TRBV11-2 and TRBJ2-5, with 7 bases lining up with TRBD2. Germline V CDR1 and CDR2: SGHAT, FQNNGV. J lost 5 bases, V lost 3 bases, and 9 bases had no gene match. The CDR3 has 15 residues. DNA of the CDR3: TGTGCCAGCAGCTTGGGCGGGAGAGGTGCGGAGACCCAGTACTTC. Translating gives CASSLGGRGAETQYF. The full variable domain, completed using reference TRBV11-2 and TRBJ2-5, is EAGVAQSPRYKIIEKRQSVAFWCNPISGHATLYWYQQILGQGPKLLIQFQNNGVVDDSQLPKDRFSAERLKGVDSTLKIQPAKLEDSAVYLCASSLGGRGAETQYFGPGTRLLVL.

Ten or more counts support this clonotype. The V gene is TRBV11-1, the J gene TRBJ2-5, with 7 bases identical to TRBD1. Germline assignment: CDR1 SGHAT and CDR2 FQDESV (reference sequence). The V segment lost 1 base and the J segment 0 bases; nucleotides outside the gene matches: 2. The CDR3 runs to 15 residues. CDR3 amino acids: CASSLGGTDQETQYF. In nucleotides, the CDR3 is TGTGCCAGCAGCTTAGGAGGGACAGACCAAGAGACCCAGTACTTC.

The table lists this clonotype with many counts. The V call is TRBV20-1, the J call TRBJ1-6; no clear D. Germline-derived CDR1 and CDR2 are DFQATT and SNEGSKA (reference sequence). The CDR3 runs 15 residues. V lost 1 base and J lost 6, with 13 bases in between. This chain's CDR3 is CSARARGLGNSPLHF. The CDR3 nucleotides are TGCAGTGCTAGAGCCCGGGGTCTAGGTAATTCACCCCTCCACTTT.

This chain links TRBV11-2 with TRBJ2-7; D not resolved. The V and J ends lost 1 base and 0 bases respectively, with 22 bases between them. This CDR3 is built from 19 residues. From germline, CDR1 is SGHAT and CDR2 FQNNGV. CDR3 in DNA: TGTGCCAGCAGCTTAGGGACCCATCTGGTAGGAAGAAGCTCCTACGAGCAGTACTTC. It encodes CASSLGTHLVGRSSYEQYF.

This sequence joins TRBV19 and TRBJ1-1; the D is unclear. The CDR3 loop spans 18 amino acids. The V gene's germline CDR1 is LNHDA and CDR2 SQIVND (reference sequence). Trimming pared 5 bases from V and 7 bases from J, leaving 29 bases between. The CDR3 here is CASSPGYLGIREESEAFF. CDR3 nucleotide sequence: TGTGCCAGTAGTCCGGGGTACCTGGGTATCCGGGAGGAGAGTGAAGCTTTCTTT.

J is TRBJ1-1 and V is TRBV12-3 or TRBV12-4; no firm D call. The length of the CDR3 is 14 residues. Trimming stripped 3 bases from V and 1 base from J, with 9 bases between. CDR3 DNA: TGTGCCAGCAGTTTTTCTCATCCGAACACTGAAGCTTTCTTT. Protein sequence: CASSFSHPNTEAFF.

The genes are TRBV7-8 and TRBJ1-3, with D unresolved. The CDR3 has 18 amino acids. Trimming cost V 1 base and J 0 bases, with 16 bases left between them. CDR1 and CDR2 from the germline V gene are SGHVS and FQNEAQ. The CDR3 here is CASSLVRRLESSGNTIYF. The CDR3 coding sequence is TGTGCCAGCAGCTTAGTTAGGAGGCTGGAAAGCTCTGGAAACACCATATATTTT.

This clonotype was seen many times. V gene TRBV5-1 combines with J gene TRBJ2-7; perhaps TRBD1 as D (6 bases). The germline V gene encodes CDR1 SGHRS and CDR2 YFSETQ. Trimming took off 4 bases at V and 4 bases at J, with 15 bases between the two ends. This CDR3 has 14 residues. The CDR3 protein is CASSTDTGLYEQYF. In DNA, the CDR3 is TGCGCCAGCAGCACGGATACAGGGCTATACGAGCAGTACTTC.

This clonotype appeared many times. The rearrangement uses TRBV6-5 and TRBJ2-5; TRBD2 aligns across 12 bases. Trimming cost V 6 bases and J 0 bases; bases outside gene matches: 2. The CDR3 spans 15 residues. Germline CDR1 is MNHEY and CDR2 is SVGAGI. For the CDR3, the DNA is TGTGCCAGCAGGAGGACTAGCGGGGACCAAGAGACCCAGTACTTC. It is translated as CASRRTSGDQETQYF.

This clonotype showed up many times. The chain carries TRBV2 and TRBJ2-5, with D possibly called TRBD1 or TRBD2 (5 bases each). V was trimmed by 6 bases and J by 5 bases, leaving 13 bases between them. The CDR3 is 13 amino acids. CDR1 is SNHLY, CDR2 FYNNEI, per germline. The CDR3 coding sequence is TGTGCCAGCAGGATACTAGGGGAGGAGACCCAGTACTTC. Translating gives CASRILGEETQYF.

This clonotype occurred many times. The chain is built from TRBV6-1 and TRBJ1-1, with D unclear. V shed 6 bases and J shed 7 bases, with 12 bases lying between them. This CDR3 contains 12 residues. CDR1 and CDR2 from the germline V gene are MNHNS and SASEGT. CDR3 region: CASSPGRNEAFF. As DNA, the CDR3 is TGTGCCAGCAGCCCAGGACGGAATGAAGCTTTCTTT.